The present entry profiles one T cell receptor beta chain with its context. 5'RACE template switching added a universal primer site and UMIs to TCR cDNA. In TCRdb, the 5' RACE reads were re-called with MiXCR into one record per CDR3 protein. The sample lists 40,000 or so distinct CDR3 sequences; approximately 6.3% were seen once. Per the germline V gene, CDR1 is KGHSH and CDR2 is LQKENI. This CDR3 has 16 amino acids. The J segment lost 5 bases and the V segment lost 3 bases, leaving 12 bases of the junction unmatched. These data are taken from a study of T cells after yellow fever vaccination. Study as a whole: Fractions with few cells were prepared using SMART-Seq v4 Ultra Low Input. General observations from the study: Bulk-population clonotypes that are abundant could appear as contaminants in FACS-sorted repertoires. Reappearance after the booster was observed for most primary-vaccination clones (around 95% CD4, about 86% CD8).

Sample: CD8+ T cells not binding an NS4B(214-222) dextramer, sorted from PBMCs, taken 45 days after the yellow fever booster vaccination. The sequence came from a young man who received the YFV17D yellow fever vaccine. V usage is TRBV18 and J usage is TRBJ2-5; the match to TRBD1 covers 7 bases. In DNA, the CDR3 is TGTGCCAGCTCACCTTTGGACAGGCTGGAGTTGGAGACCCAGTACTTC. As protein: CASSPLDRLELETQYF. Full variable domain (rest looked up from reference TRBV18 and TRBJ2-5): NAGVMQNPRHLVRRRGQEARLRCSPMKGHSHVYWYRQLPEEGLKFMVYLQKENIIDESGMPKERFSAEFPKEGPSILRIQQVVRGDSAAYFCASSPLDRLELETQYFGPGTRLLVL.